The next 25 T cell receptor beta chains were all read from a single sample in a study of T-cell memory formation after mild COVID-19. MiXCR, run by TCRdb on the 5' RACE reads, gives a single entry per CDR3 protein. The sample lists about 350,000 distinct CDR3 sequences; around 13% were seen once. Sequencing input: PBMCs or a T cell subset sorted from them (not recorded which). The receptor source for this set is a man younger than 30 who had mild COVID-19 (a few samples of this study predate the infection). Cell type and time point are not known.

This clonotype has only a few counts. CDR3 DNA: TGCGCCAGCAGCTTGGACACGGCCTATAATTCACCCCTCCACTTT. This encodes CASSLDTAYNSPLHF. The chain recombines TRBV5-1 with TRBJ1-6; D is unclear. Trimming pared 0 bases from V and 2 bases from J, leaving 6 bases between. CDR3 length: 15 amino acids. Per germline, CDR1 SGHRS and CDR2 YFSETQ.

The CDR3 DNA reads as TGTGCCAGCAGCTCCCAGGGCTTTGGGGCGCGTGGTGGAAACACCATATATTTT. It encodes CASSSQGFGARGGNTIYF. The rearrangement uses TRBV7-6 and TRBJ1-3; D may be TRBD1 (5 bases). The V gene lost 4 bases and the J gene lost 3 bases, with 22 bases spanning the gap. Germline CDR1 is SGHVS and CDR2 is FNYEAQ. The CDR3 sequence is 18 residues long.

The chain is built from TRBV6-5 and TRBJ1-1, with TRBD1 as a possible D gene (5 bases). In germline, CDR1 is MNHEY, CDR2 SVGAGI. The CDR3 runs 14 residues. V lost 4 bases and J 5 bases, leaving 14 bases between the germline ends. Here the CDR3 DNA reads TGTGCCAGCAGTTTGGGGGGTTCAAGTACTGAAGCTTTCTTT. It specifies CASSLGGSSTEAFF.

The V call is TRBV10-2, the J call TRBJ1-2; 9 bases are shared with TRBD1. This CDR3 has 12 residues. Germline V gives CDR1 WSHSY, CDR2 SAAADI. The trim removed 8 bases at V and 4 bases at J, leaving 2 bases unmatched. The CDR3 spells CASWGQGYGYTF. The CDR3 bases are TGCGCCAGCTGGGGACAGGGCTATGGCTACACCTTC.

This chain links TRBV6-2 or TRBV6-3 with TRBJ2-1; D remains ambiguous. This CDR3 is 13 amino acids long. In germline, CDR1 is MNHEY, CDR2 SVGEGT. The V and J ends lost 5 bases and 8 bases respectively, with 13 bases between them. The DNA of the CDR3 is TGTGCCAGCAGTCGACTGAATCCCCATGAGCAGTTCTTC. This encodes CASSRLNPHEQFF.

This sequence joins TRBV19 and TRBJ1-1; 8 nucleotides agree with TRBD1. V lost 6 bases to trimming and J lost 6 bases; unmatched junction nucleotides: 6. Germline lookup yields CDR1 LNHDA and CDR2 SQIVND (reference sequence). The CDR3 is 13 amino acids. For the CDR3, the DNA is TGTGCCAGTAGCCAATCAGGGGGCCCTGAAGCTTTCTTT. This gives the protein CASSQSGGPEAFF.

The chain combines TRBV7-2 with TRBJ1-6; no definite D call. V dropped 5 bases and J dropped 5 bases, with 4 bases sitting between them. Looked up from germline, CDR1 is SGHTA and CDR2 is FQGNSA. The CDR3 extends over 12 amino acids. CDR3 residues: CASSANNSPLHF. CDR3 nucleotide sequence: TGTGCCAGCAGCGCTAATAATTCACCCCTCCACTTT. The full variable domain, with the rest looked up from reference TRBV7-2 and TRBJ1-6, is GAGVSQSPSNKVTEKGKDVELRCDPISGHTALYWYRQSLGQGLEFLIYFQGNSAPDKSGLPSDRFSAERTGGSVSTLTIQRTQQEDSAVYLCASSANNSPLHFGNGTRLTVT.

CDR3 loop: CSARSPGTSFSETQYF. The CDR3 DNA reads TGCAGTGCTAGGTCCCCCGGGACTAGCTTCTCAGAGACCCAGTACTTC. The chain joins TRBV20-1 to TRBJ2-5; TRBD2 matches at 9 bases. From germline, CDR1 is DFQATT and CDR2 SNEGSKA (reference sequence). This CDR3 has 16 residues. The V and J ends lost 3 bases and 4 bases, in that order; junction bases with no gene match: 12.

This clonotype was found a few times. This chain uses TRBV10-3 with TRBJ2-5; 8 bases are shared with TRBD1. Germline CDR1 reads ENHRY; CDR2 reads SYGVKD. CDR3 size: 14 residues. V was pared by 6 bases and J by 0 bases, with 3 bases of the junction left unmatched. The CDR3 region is CAISQGAYQETQYF. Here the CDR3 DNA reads TGTGCCATCAGCCAGGGGGCGTACCAAGAGACCCAGTACTTC.

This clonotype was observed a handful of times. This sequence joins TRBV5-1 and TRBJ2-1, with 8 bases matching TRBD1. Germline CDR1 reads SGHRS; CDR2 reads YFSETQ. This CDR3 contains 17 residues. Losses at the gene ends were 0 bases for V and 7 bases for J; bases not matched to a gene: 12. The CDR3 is CASSLEGQVGGINEQFF. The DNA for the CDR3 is TGCGCCAGCAGCTTGGAGGGACAGGTAGGAGGGATTAATGAGCAGTTCTTC.

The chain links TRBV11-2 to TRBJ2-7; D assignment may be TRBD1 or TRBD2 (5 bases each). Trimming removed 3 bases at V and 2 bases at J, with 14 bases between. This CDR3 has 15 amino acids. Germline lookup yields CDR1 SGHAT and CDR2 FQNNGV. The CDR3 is CASSFIRDVPYEQYF. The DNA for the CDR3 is TGTGCCAGCAGCTTTATCAGGGACGTCCCCTACGAGCAGTACTTC. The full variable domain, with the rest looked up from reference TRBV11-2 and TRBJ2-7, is EAGVAQSPRYKIIEKRQSVAFWCNPISGHATLYWYQQILGQGPKLLIQFQNNGVVDDSQLPKDRFSAERLKGVDSTLKIQPAKLEDSAVYLCASSFIRDVPYEQYFGPGTRLTVT.

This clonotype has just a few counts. The CDR3 bases are TGTGCCAGCTCACAGGGGAAAGAGACCCAGTACTTC. It codes for CASSQGKETQYF. The chain combines TRBV18 with TRBJ2-5, with a weak D call TRBD1 (5 bases). CDR1 is KGHSH, CDR2 LQKENI, per germline. Trimming cost V 4 bases and J 3 bases, with 6 bases left between them. The CDR3 consists of 12 residues.

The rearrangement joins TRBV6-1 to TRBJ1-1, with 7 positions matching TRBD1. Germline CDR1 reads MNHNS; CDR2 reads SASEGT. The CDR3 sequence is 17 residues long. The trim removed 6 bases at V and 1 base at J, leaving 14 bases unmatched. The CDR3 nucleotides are TGTGCCAGCAGGGAGTTCACCACCGGGACAGCGAACACTGAAGCTTTCTTT. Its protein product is CASREFTTGTANTEAFF.

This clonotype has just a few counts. Here the CDR3 reads CASSEAGGGNTIYF. The CDR3 DNA reads as TGTGCCAGCAGTGAGGCAGGAGGGGGAAACACCATATATTTT. The chain uses TRBV2 and TRBJ1-3; no clear D. CDR1 is SNHLY and CDR2 is FYNNEI in the germline V gene. This CDR3 region has 14 residues. V shed 3 bases and J shed 4 bases, with 10 bases lying between them.

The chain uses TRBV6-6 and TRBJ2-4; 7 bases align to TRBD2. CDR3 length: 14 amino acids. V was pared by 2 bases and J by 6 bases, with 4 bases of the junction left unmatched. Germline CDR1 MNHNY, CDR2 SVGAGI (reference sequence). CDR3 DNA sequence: TGTGCCAGCAGTTACAGCGGGGCGATAAACATTCAGTACTTC. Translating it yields CASSYSGAINIQYF.

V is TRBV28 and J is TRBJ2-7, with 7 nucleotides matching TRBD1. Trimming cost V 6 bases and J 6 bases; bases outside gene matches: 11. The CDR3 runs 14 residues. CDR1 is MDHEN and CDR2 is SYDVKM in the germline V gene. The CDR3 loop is CASRPGQLSLEQYV. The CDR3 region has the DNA TGTGCCAGCAGACCGGGACAGCTAAGTCTCGAGCAGTACGTC.

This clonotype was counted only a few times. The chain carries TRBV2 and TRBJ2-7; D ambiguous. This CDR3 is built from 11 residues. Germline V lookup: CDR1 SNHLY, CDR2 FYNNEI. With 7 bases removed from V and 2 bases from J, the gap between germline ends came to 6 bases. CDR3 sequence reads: CASKRAYEQYF. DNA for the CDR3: TGTGCCAGCAAGCGAGCCTACGAGCAGTACTTC.

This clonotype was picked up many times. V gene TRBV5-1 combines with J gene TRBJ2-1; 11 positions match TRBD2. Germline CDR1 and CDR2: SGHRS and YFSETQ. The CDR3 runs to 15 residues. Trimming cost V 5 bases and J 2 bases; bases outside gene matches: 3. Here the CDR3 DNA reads TGCGCCAGCAGGGGGACTAGCGGCCCCTACAATGAGCAGTTCTTC. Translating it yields CASRGTSGPYNEQFF.

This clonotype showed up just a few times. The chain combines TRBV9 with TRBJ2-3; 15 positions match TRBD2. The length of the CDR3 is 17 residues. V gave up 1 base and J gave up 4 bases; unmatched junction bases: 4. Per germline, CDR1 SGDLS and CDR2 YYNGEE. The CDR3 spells CASSVRTSGGGADTQYF. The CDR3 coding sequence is TGTGCCAGCAGCGTAAGGACTAGCGGGGGGGGCGCAGATACGCAGTATTTT.

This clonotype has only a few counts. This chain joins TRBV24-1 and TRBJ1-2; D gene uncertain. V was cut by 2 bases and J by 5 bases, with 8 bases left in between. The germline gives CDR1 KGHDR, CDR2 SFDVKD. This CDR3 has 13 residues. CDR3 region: CATSDSRSYGYTF. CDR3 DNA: TGTGCCACCAGTGATTCCAGGTCGTATGGCTACACCTTC.

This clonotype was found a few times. CDR3 amino acids: CASSFTLGQGFTEAFF. Written as DNA, the CDR3 is TGTGCCAGCAGTTTCACCCTGGGACAGGGGTTCACTGAAGCTTTCTTT. The chain recombines TRBV6-5 with TRBJ1-1, with 10 nucleotides matching TRBD1. Losses at the gene ends were 4 bases for V and 4 bases for J; bases not matched to a gene: 9. Germline assignment: CDR1 MNHEY and CDR2 SVGAGI. The length of the CDR3 is 16 residues.

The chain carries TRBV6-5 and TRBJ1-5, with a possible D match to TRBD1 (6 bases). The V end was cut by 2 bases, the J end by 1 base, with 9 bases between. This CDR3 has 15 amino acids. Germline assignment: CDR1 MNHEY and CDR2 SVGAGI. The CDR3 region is CASSYTGGSNQPQHF. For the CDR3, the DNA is TGTGCCAGCAGTTACACGGGGGGCAGCAATCAGCCCCAGCATTTT.

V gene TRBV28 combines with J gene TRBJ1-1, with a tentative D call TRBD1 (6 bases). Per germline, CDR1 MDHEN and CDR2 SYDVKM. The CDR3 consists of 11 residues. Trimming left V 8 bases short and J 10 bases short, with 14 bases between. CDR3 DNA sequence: TGTGCCAGCCGAATTCGACAGGTAGCTTTCTTT. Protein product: CASRIRQVAFF.

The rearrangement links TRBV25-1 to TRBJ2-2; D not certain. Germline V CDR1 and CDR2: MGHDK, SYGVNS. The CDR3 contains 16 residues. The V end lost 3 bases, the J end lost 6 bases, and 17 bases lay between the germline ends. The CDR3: CASSDPRQRPPGELFF. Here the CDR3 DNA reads TGTGCCAGCAGTGACCCCCGGCAGAGGCCCCCCGGGGAGCTGTTTTTT.

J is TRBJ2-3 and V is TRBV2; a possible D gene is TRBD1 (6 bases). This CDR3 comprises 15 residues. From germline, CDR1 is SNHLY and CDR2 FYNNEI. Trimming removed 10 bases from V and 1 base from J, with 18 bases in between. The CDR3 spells CAKLRLTGRTDTQYF. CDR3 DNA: TGTGCCAAGCTTCGCCTGACAGGTCGCACAGATACGCAGTATTTT. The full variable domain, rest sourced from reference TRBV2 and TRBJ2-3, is EPEVTQTPSHQVTQMGQEVILRCVPISNHLYFYWYRQILGQKVEFLVSFYNNEISEKSEIFDDQFSVERPDGSNFTLKIRSTKLEDSAMYFCAKLRLTGRTDTQYFGPGTRLTVL.